This TCR beta chain was documented in a study of T cell repertoires in cytomegalovirus infection. About the research overall: Use of recently identified HLA-C-restricted and well-studied HLA-B-restricted CMV epitopes was part of the study. An indication of both CMV infection and matching HLA type came from public TCR beta signatures. Study-wide results and limits: The study found HLA-C-restricted CMV-specific TCR beta clonotypes dominating the ex vivo response.

Comments on this clonotype: What it recognizes is unknown.

TCRdb itself ran the reads through MiXCR, one entry per CDR3 protein. The table lists hundreds of thousands of distinct CDR3 sequences, 33% of them singletons. Deletions cut 3 bases from V and 0 bases from J, with 23 bases between. The CDR3 length is 19 residues. Germline loops: CDR1 LNHDA, CDR2 SQIVND (reference sequence). Specimen: cultured PBMCs, collected from culture after CMV antigen stimulation. The sequence was obtained from a human donor in good health (CMV status not recorded). Some clones in this sample may be carry-over from other donors' samples. The chain uses TRBV19 and TRBJ1-1; D not resolved. The CDR3 loop is CASSIKWFQDQGVNTEAFF. The CDR3 nucleotides read TGTGCCAGTAGTATTAAATGGTTCCAGGATCAAGGCGTGAACACTGAAGCTTTCTTT.